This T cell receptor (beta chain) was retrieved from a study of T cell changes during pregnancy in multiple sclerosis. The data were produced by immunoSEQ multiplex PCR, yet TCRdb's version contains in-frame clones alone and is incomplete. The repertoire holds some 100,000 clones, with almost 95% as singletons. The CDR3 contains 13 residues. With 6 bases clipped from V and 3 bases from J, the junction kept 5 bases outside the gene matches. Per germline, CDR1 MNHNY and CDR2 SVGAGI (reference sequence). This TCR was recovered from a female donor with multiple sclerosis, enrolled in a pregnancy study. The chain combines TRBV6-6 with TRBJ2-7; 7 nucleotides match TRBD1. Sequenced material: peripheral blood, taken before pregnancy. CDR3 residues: CASSRRQGYEQYF. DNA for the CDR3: TGTGCCAGCAGCCGTAGACAGGGCTACGAGCAGTACTTC.